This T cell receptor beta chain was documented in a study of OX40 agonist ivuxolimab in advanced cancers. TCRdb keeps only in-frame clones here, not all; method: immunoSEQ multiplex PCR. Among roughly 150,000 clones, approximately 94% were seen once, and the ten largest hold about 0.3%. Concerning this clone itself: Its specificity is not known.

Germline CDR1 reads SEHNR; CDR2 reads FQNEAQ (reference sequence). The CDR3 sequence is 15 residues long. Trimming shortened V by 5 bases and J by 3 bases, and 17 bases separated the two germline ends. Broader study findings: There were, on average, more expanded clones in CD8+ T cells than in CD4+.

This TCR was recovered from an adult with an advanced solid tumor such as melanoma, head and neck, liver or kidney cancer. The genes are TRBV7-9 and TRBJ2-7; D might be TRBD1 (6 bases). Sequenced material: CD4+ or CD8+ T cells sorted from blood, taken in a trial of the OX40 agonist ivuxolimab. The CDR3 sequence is CASSTSTTGGYEQYF. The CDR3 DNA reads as TGTGCCAGCAGCACTTCGACGACAGGCGGCTACGAGCAGTACTTC. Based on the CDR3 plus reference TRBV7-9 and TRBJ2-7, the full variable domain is DTGVSQNPRHKITKRGQNVTFRCDPISEHNRLYWYRQTLGQGPEFLTYFQNEAQLEKSRLLSDRFSAERPKGSFSTLEIQRTEQGDSAMYLCASSTSTTGGYEQYFGPGTRLTVT.